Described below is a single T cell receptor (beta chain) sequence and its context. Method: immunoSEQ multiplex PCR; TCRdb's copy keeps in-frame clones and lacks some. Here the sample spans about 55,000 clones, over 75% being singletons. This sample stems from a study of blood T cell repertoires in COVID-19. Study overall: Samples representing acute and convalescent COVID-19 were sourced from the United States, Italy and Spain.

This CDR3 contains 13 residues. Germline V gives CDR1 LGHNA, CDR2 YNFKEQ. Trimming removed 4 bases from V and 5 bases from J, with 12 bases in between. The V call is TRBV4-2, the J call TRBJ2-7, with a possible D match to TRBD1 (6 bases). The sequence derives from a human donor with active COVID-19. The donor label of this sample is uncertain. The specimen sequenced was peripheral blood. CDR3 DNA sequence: TGTGCCAGCAGCCGCACAGGGACGGACGAGCAGTACTTC. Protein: CASSRTGTDEQYF.